Shown below are 14 T cell receptor beta chains from a single sample sequenced in a study of cytomegalovirus exposure and HLA in healthy donors (dated by TCRdb to about 2017). Library prep was done by the immunoSEQ multiplex PCR assay. The multiplex PCR relied on a mix of 60 forward primers for TCR Vbeta segments and 13 reverse primers for TCR Jbeta segments. Entries here come from immuneACCESS through TCRdb and include only in-frame sequences with V and J called. Some clones fail to appear in such tables; in the studies checked, an unresolved V gene covers under half of the shortfall, and the cause of the remainder is unknown. This sample gives about 140,000 clones in total; around three quarters of them show up just once. The top ten clonotypes cover around 3% of the sample. The sample was PBMCs. The receptors originated from a male donor in good health and CMV-seronegative.

V gene TRBV5-1 combines with J gene TRBJ2-1; maybe TRBD1 (6 bases). V was shortened by 4 bases and J by 5 bases, with 10 bases between the two germline ends. Germline V gives CDR1 SGHRS, CDR2 YFSETQ. The CDR3 sequence is 13 residues long. This CDR3 is CASSKDRDNEQFF. As DNA, the CDR3 is TGCGCCAGCAGCAAGGACAGAGACAATGAGCAGTTCTTC.

The J gene is TRBJ1-2, the V gene TRBV5-5, with TRBD1 as a possible D gene (5 bases). The germline CDR1 and CDR2 sequences are SGHKS and YYEKEE (reference sequence). The CDR3 is made up of 17 amino acids. Trimming removed 0 bases at V and 2 bases at J, with 17 bases between. CDR3 sequence reads: CASSLAAIGAGNYGYTF. The CDR3 region has the DNA TGTGCCAGCAGCTTGGCCGCCATCGGGGCGGGGAACTATGGCTACACCTTC.

The rearrangement uses TRBV6-1 and TRBJ2-1, with D tentatively TRBD1 (6 bases). The V and J ends lost 4 bases and 4 bases respectively, with 29 bases between them. Germline CDR1 and CDR2: MNHNS and SASEGT. The CDR3 runs 20 residues. The CDR3 here is CASSVPWGRRDWGVYNEQFF. The CDR3 DNA is TGTGCCAGCAGTGTTCCTTGGGGGCGTAGGGATTGGGGAGTTTACAATGAGCAGTTCTTC.

The chain is built from TRBV28 and TRBJ1-1; no firm D call. Between the trimmed V and J ends, which lost 1 base and 0 bases, there was a span of 6 bases. The germline V gene has CDR1 MDHEN and CDR2 SYDVKM. The CDR3 loop spans 14 amino acids. The chain's CDR3 is CASSLYRLNTEAFF. The CDR3, as DNA: TGTGCCAGCAGTTTATACAGATTGAACACTGAAGCTTTCTTT.

The rearrangement joins TRBV7-9 to TRBJ1-1; 8 positions agree with TRBD1. This CDR3 is built from 15 residues. V trimming: 5 bases; J trimming: 0 bases; junction bases outside the gene matches: 5. The germline gives CDR1 SEHNR, CDR2 FQNEAQ (reference sequence). This chain's CDR3 is CASSPRTGLNTEAFF. For the CDR3, the DNA is TGTGCCAGCAGCCCCCGGACAGGGTTGAACACTGAAGCTTTCTTT.

This clone appeared a single time. The V and J genes are TRBV27 and TRBJ1-6; 7 bases fit TRBD1. Germline assignment: CDR1 MNHEY and CDR2 SMNVEV (reference sequence). This CDR3 is 17 amino acids long. The trim removed 6 bases at V and 6 bases at J, leaving 14 bases unmatched. The CDR3 region has the DNA TGTGCCAGCAGGGTTACCAAGACAGGGAAGATTAATTCACCCCTCCACTTT. Protein: CASRVTKTGKINSPLHF.

The V and J genes are TRBV7-2 and TRBJ2-7, with 9 bases that match TRBD1. The CDR3 extends over 16 amino acids. After removal of 2 bases from V and 1 base from J, the junction contained 6 bases not matched to a gene. Germline assignment: CDR1 SGHTA and CDR2 FQGNSA. CDR3 residues: CASSLYRGRGSYEQYF. The CDR3, as DNA: TGTGCCAGCAGCTTATACAGGGGGCGGGGGTCCTACGAGCAGTACTTC.

This clone was recorded only once. The J gene is TRBJ2-3, the V gene TRBV30; the D gene is possibly TRBD2 (6 bases). Trimming took 2 bases from V and 5 from J, leaving 11 bases between them. CDR3 length: 13 amino acids. Per the germline V gene, CDR1 is GTSNPN and CDR2 is SVGIG (reference sequence). CDR3 region: CAWSYGSGDTQYF. The CDR3 nucleotides read TGTGCCTGGAGTTACGGGAGCGGAGATACGCAGTATTTT.

V usage is TRBV7-2 and J usage is TRBJ2-7, with TRBD2 identical over 8 bases. The germline CDR1 and CDR2 sequences are SGHTA and FQGNSA. The CDR3 is 15 amino acids. Losses at the gene ends were 5 bases for V and 6 bases for J; bases not matched to a gene: 12. The CDR3 reads CASSKNGGGWGEQYF. The CDR3 bases are TGTGCCAGCAGCAAAAACGGGGGGGGGTGGGGCGAGCAGTACTTC.

J is TRBJ2-5 and V is TRBV27, with TRBD2 matching over 8 bases. This CDR3 comprises 17 residues. The trim removed 5 bases at V and 1 base at J, leaving 12 bases unmatched. Germline loops: CDR1 MNHEY, CDR2 SMNVEV (reference sequence). CDR3: CASSAWGVAGTQETQYF. The CDR3 DNA reads as TGTGCCAGCAGTGCCTGGGGGGTAGCGGGGACCCAAGAGACCCAGTACTTC.

This clone was detected only once. The rearrangement links TRBV30 to TRBJ1-5; tentative D call: TRBD1 (6 bases). Germline V gene sequence: CDR1 GTSNPN, CDR2 SVGIG (reference sequence). V lost 4 bases, J lost 2 bases, and 12 bases lay in between. CDR3 length: 14 residues. CDR3 sequence (DNA): TGTGCCTGGACCCACAGGGCGGGCAATCAGCCCCAGCATTTT. Encoded protein: CAWTHRAGNQPQHF.

The V and J genes are TRBV7-9 and TRBJ2-7; D gene uncertain. Germline V gives CDR1 SEHNR, CDR2 FQNEAQ (reference sequence). Trimming took off 2 bases at V and 3 bases at J, with 11 bases between the two ends. The CDR3 runs to 14 residues. CDR3 sequence: CASSLIGSLYEQYF. As DNA, the CDR3 is TGTGCCAGCAGCTTAATCGGTAGTCTCTACGAGCAGTACTTC.

This sequence joins TRBV7-6 and TRBJ1-3, with D perhaps TRBD1 (6 bases). The CDR3 covers 17 residues. Trimming removed 5 bases from V and 0 bases from J, with 17 bases in between. Germline V gives CDR1 SGHVS, CDR2 FNYEAQ. The chain's CDR3 is CASSPGPGTFSGNTIYF. The CDR3 nucleotides read TGTGCCAGCAGCCCCGGACCGGGGACATTCTCTGGAAACACCATATATTTT.

The genes are TRBV6-5 and TRBJ1-2; 7 bases map to TRBD1. From germline, CDR1 is MNHEY and CDR2 SVGAGI. The CDR3 is 13 amino acids. V shed 10 bases and J 2 bases; nucleotides not matched to a gene: 7. CDR3 residues: CATRTGRNYGYTF. CDR3 sequence (DNA): TGTGCCACCCGGACAGGCCGGAACTATGGCTACACCTTC.